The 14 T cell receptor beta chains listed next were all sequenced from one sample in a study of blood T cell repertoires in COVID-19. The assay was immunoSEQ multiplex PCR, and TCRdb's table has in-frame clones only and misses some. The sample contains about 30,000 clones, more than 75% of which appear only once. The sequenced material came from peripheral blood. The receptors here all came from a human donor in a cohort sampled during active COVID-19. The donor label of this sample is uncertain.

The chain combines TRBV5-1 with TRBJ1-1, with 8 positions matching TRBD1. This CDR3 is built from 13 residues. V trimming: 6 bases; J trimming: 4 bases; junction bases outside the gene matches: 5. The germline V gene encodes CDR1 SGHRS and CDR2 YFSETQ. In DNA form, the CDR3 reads TGCGCCAGCACTCAGGGGGCTAGCACTGAAGCTTTCTTT. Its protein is CASTQGASTEAFF. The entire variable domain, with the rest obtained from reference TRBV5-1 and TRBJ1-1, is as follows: KAGVTQTPRYLIKTRGQQVTLSCSPISGHRSVSWYQQTPGQGLQFLFEYFSETQRNKGNFPGRFSGRQFSNSRSEMNVSTLELGDSALYLCASTQGASTEAFFGQGTRLTVV.

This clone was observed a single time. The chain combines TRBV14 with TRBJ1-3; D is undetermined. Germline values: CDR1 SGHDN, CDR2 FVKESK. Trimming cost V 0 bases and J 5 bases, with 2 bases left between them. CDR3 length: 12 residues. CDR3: CASSQDRNTIYF. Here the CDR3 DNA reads TGTGCCAGCAGCCAAGATAGAAACACCATATATTTT. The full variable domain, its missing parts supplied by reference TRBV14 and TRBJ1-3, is EAGVTQFPSHSVIEKGQTVTLRCDPISGHDNLYWYRRVMGKEIKFLLHFVKESKQDESGMPNNRFLAERTGGTYSTLKVQPAELEDSGVYFCASSQDRNTIYFGEGSWLTVV.

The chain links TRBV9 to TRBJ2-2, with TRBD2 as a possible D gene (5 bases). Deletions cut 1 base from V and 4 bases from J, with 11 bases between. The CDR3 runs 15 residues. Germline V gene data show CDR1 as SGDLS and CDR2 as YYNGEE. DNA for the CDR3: TGTGCCAGCAGCGTATCTGGGAGCGCCACCGGGGAGCTGTTTTTT. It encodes CASSVSGSATGELFF.

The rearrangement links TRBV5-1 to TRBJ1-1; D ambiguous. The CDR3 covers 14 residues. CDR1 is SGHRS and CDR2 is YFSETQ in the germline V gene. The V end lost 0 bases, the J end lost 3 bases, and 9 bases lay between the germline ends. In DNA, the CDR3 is TGCGCCAGCAGCTTGGGCTGGAGGGACACTGAAGCTTTCTTT. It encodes CASSLGWRDTEAFF.

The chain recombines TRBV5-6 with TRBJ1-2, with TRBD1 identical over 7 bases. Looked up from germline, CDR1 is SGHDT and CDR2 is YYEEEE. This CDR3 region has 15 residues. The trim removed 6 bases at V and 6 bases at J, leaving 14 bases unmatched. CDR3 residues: CASTRLQGTVHGYTF. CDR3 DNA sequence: TGTGCCAGCACCCGATTACAGGGGACGGTTCATGGCTACACCTTC.

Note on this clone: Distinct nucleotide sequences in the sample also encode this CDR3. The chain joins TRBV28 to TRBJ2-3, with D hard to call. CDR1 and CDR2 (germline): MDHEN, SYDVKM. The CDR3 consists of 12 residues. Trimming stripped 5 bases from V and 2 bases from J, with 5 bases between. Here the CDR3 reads CASSPYTDTQYF. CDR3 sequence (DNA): TGTGCCAGCAGTCCGTACACAGATACGCAGTATTTT.

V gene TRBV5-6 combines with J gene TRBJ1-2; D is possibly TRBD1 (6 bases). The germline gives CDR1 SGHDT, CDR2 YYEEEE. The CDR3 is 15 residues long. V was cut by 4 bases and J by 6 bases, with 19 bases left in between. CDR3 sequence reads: CASSLGAGAVNGYTF. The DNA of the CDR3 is TGTGCCAGCAGCCTCGGGGCGGGGGCAGTAAATGGCTACACCTTC.

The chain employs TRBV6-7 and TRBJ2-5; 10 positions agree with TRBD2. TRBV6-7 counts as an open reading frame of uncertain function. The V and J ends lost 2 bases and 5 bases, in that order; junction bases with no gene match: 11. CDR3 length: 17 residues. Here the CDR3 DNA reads TGTGCCAGCAGTTACGGTCTAGCGGGAGTTCGCTGGGAGACCCAGTACTTC. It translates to CASSYGLAGVRWETQYF.

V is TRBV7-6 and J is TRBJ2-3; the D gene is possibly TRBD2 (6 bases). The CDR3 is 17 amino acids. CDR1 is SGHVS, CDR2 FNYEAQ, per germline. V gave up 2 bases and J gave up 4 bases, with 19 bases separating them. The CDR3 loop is CASSLIAPGSGADTQYF. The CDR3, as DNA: TGTGCCAGCAGCTTAATCGCCCCCGGGAGTGGGGCAGATACGCAGTATTTT.

CDR3 protein: CASESSGGQLEQFF. The CDR3 region has the DNA TGTGCCAGCGAGTCTAGCGGGGGACAGTTGGAGCAGTTCTTC. This rearrangement joins TRBV5-6 to TRBJ2-1, with TRBD2 identical over 10 bases. Germline V gene lookup returns CDR1 SGHDT and CDR2 YYEEEE. The CDR3 length is 14 residues. Unmatched junction bases numbered 11, after V lost 7 bases and J lost 10 bases.

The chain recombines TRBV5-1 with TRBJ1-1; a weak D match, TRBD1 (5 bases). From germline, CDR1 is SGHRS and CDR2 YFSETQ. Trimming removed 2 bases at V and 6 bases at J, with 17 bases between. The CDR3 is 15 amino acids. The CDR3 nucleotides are TGCGCCAGCAGCTTATGGGGGGTCCCCAGCGCTGAAGCTTTCTTT. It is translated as CASSLWGVPSAEAFF.

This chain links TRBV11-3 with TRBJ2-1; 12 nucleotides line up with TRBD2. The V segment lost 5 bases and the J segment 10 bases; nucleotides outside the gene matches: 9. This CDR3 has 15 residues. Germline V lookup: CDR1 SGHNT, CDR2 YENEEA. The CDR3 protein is CASSASSGRAWEQFF. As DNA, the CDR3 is TGTGCCAGCAGCGCCTCTAGCGGGAGGGCCTGGGAGCAGTTCTTC.

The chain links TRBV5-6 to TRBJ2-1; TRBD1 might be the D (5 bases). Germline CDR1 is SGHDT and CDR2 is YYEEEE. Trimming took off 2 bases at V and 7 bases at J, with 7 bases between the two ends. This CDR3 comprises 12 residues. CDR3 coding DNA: TGTGCCAGCAGCTTTCAGGGTAATGAGCAGTTCTTC. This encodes CASSFQGNEQFF.

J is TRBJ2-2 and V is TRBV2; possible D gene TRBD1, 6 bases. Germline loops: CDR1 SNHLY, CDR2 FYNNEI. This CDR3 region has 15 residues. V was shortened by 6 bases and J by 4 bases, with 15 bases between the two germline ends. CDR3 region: CASRRTGFGTGELFF. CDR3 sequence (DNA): TGTGCCAGCAGGAGAACAGGGTTCGGCACCGGGGAGCTGTTTTTT. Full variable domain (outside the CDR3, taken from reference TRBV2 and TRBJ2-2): EPEVTQTPSHQVTQMGQEVILRCVPISNHLYFYWYRQILGQKVEFLVSFYNNEISEKSEIFDDQFSVERPDGSNFTLKIRSTKLEDSAMYFCASRRTGFGTGELFFGEGSRLTVL.